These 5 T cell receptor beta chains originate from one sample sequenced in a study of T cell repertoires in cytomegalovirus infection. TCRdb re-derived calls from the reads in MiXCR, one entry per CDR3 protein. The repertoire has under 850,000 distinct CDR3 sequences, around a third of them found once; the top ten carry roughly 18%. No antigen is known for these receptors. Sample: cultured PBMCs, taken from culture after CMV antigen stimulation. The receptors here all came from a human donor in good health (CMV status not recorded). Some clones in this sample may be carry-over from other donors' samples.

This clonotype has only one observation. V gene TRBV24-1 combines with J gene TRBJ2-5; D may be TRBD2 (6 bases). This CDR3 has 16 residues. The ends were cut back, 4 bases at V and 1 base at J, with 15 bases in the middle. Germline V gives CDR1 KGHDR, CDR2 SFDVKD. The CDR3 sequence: CATSEYRRVVQETQYF. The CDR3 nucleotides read TGTGCCACCAGTGAGTATAGGAGGGTCGTCCAAGAGACCCAGTACTTC.

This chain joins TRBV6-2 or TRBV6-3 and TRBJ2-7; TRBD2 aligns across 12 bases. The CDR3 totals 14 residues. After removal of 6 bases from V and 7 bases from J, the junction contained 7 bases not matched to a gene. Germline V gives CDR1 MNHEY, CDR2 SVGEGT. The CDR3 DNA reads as TGTGCCAGCAGACTAGCGGGAGGATCGGGAGAGCAGTACTTC. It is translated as CASRLAGGSGEQYF.

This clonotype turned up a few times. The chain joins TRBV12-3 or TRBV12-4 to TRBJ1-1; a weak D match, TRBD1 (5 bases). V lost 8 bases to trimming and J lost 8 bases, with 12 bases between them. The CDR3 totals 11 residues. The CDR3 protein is CASGGDREAFF. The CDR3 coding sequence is TGTGCCAGCGGGGGGGATAGAGAAGCTTTCTTT.

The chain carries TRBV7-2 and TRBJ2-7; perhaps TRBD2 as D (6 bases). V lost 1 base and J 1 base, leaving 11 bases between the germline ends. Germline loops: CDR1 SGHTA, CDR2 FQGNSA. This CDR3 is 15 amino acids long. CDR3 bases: TGTGCCAGCAGCTTAGAAATCGGGACTTCCTACGAGCAGTACTTC. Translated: CASSLEIGTSYEQYF.

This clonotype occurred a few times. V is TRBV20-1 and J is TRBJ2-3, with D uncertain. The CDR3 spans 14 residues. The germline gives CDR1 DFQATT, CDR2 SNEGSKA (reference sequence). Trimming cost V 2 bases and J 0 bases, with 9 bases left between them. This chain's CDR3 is CSARSLTSTDTQYF. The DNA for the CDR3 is TGCAGTGCTAGAAGCCTAACTAGCACAGATACGCAGTATTTT.